A single sample is the source of the 12 T cell receptor beta chains below, sequenced in a study of blood T cell repertoires in COVID-19. This table comes from immunoSEQ multiplex PCR, and its TCRdb copy is limited to in-frame clones, with some not included. This table holds around 68,000 clones, about 90% found once. Sequenced sample: peripheral blood. These receptors came from a man aged 35 to 55 with COVID-19, enrolled during active disease.

CDR3 in DNA: TGTGCCAGCAGCCAGAGGCCTAGCGGGGGGGCAGATACGCAGTATTTT. Its translation: CASSQRPSGGADTQYF. This chain joins TRBV7-2 and TRBJ2-3; 12 nucleotides agree with TRBD2. The CDR3 contains 16 residues. V gave up 5 bases and J gave up 4 bases; unmatched junction bases: 7. The V gene's germline CDR1 is SGHTA and CDR2 FQGNSA.

V usage is TRBV30 and J usage is TRBJ2-1, with a tentative D call TRBD1 (5 bases). Germline V gives CDR1 GTSNPN, CDR2 SVGIG (reference sequence). The V and J ends lost 2 bases and 5 bases respectively, with 13 bases between them. The length of the CDR3 is 14 residues. The CDR3 coding sequence is TGTGCCTGGAGTCGAACGGACAAACACAATGAGCAGTTCTTC. This translates into CAWSRTDKHNEQFF.

V gene TRBV24-1 combines with J gene TRBJ2-2; tentative D call: TRBD1 (5 bases). The CDR3 runs 12 residues. The germline V gene has CDR1 KGHDR and CDR2 SFDVKD. The CDR3 DNA reads as TGTGCTTGTACAGGGAACACCGGGGAGCTGTTTTTT. Residues: CACTGNTGELFF.

This sequence joins TRBV4-2 and TRBJ1-3, with a tentative D call TRBD1 (5 bases). Germline V lookup: CDR1 LGHNA, CDR2 YNFKEQ. This CDR3 has 15 amino acids. The germline V and J ends were trimmed by 1 base and 2 bases, with 9 bases remaining between them. CDR3 nucleotides: TGTGCCAGCAGCCAAGGAATCAGGGCTGGAAACACCATATATTTT. Its translation is CASSQGIRAGNTIYF.

The rearrangement links TRBV5-8 to TRBJ2-2, with D uncertain. There are 14 residues in the CDR3. Germline loops: CDR1 SGHTS, CDR2 YDEGEE. V was trimmed by 2 bases and J by 4 bases, leaving 9 bases between them. CDR3 amino acids: CASSLNILTGELFF. DNA for the CDR3: TGTGCCAGCAGCTTAAACATCCTCACCGGGGAGCTGTTTTTT.

The rearrangement joins TRBV7-9 to TRBJ2-3; D gene unclear. Trimming took off 1 base at V and 5 bases at J, with 10 bases between the two ends. Germline assignment: CDR1 SEHNR and CDR2 FQNEAQ (reference sequence). The length of the CDR3 is 14 residues. CDR3 DNA sequence: TGTGCCAGCAGCTTAGACGCGTTATTAGATACGCAGTATTTT. Encoded protein: CASSLDALLDTQYF. The full variable domain, with the rest looked up from reference TRBV7-9 and TRBJ2-3, is DTGVSQNPRHKITKRGQNVTFRCDPISEHNRLYWYRQTLGQGPEFLTYFQNEAQLEKSRLLSDRFSAERPKGSFSTLEIQRTEQGDSAMYLCASSLDALLDTQYFGPGTRLTVL.

V is TRBV27 and J is TRBJ2-2; 7 nucleotides agree with TRBD1. Germline CDR1 MNHEY, CDR2 SMNVEV (reference sequence). The CDR3 covers 15 residues. Trimming took 7 bases from V and 1 from J; bases not matched to a gene: 6. This CDR3 reads CASKPTGLNTGELFF. In DNA, the CDR3 is TGTGCCAGCAAGCCGACAGGGTTGAACACCGGGGAGCTGTTTTTT.

The rearrangement links TRBV28 to TRBJ2-7; possibly TRBD1 for D (5 bases). Germline V gene sequence: CDR1 MDHEN, CDR2 SYDVKM. The CDR3 runs 13 residues. V was trimmed by 4 bases and J by 6 bases, leaving 13 bases between them. The CDR3 DNA follows: TGTGCCAGCAGTTCTCGCAGGGTTCGCGAGCAGTACTTC. Translated, it gives CASSSRRVREQYF.

The chain employs TRBV19 and TRBJ2-5; D may be TRBD1 (5 bases). The germline V and J ends were trimmed by 6 bases and 5 bases, with 16 bases remaining between them. CDR1 is LNHDA, CDR2 SQIVND, per germline (reference sequence). CDR3 length: 14 residues. CDR3 amino acids: CASSNIDSGETQYF. The DNA of the CDR3 is TGTGCCAGTAGCAACATCGACAGTGGGGAGACCCAGTACTTC.

V is TRBV5-1 and J is TRBJ2-3, with 9 bases lining up with TRBD2. V was clipped by 3 bases and J by 0 bases; unmatched bases: 5. Germline assignment: CDR1 SGHRS and CDR2 YFSETQ. The length of the CDR3 is 16 residues. The chain's CDR3 is CASSSGLATSTDTQYF. Here the CDR3 DNA reads TGCGCCAGCAGCTCCGGACTAGCGACCAGCACAGATACGCAGTATTTT.

The chain links TRBV3-1 (or the pseudogene TRBV3-2) to TRBJ2-1; D may be TRBD2 (6 bases). The CDR3 loop spans 15 amino acids. Germline assignment: CDR1 LGHDT and CDR2 YNNKEL (reference sequence). V gave up 5 bases and J gave up 3 bases, with 14 bases separating them. The CDR3 region has the DNA TGTGCCAGCAGCAACGGAGGGGACCTCTACAATGAGCAGTTCTTC. Its translation is CASSNGGDLYNEQFF.

In this sample, this clone is hyperexpanded. The rearrangement links TRBV19 to TRBJ2-7, with 9 bases matching TRBD2. The CDR3 loop spans 15 amino acids. Germline trimming cut 3 bases from V and 6 bases from J; bases unmatched to any gene: 9. CDR1 and CDR2 (germline): LNHDA, SQIVND (reference sequence). CDR3 in amino acids: CASSIGASGDAEQYF. CDR3 DNA: TGTGCCAGTAGTATCGGCGCTAGCGGGGACGCCGAGCAGTACTTC.